This TCR beta chain was retrieved from a study of T cell repertoires in cytomegalovirus infection. About the study: Matching HLA type, along with CMV infection, was indicated by public TCR beta signatures. The study's findings and limits: CMV carriers with the relevant HLA were identified by cumulative public TCR beta family frequency. HLA-C-restricted CMV clonotypes gave the most frequent clonotype in two of eight donors.

In its sample, this clonotype was seen a few times. Its antigen is not identified. The CDR3 is 15 residues long. Germline V lookup: CDR1 SEHNR, CDR2 FQNEAQ (reference sequence). V was shortened by 0 bases and J by 5 bases, with 14 bases between the two germline ends. Using its own MiXCR run on the reads, TCRdb lists one record per CDR3 protein. The repertoire holds over 150,000 distinct CDR3 sequences, with roughly a sixth as singletons. Specimen: CD8+ T cells from PBMCs. J is TRBJ2-7 and V is TRBV7-9; tentative D call: TRBD1 (5 bases). This receptor was taken from a human donor in good health (CMV status not recorded). Some clones in this sample may be carry-over from other donors' samples. CDR3 region: CASSLAPGRAHEQYF. DNA of the CDR3: TGTGCCAGCAGCTTAGCACCCGGCAGGGCCCACGAGCAGTACTTC. Variable domain in full (rest from reference TRBV7-9 and TRBJ2-7): DTGVSQNPRHKITKRGQNVTFRCDPISEHNRLYWYRQTLGQGPEFLTYFQNEAQLEKSRLLSDRFSAERPKGSFSTLEIQRTEQGDSAMYLCASSLAPGRAHEQYFGPGTRLTVT.